This passage covers 28 T cell receptor beta chains from one sample sequenced in a study of T cells in Graves' hyperthyroidism and ophthalmopathy (dated by TCRdb to the late 2010s). Receptors were amplified or captured by multiplex PCR. The data were produced on an Illumina HiSeq 2000. The TCR beta CDR3 regions were amplified from RNA transcripts. The TCR CDR3 was subjected to a first round of RT-PCR using the HTBI primer set and the Qiagen OneStep RT-PCR kit. TCRdb redid the processing of the public reads, applying fastp at Q25 and MiXCR, and retained in-frame beta chains. Each entry merges the rows of one CDR3 protein and shows their most common DNA and genes. The sample includes hundreds of thousands of distinct CDR3 sequences, with approximately 15% observed a single time. The ten largest clonotypes hold approximately 13% of the sample. Sequencing was carried out using blood. Receptors were obtained from a man younger than 35 with Graves' ophthalmopathy.

This clonotype has a count of ten or more. The chain joins TRBV5-5 to TRBJ2-3; D tentatively reads TRBD1 or TRBD2 (5 bases each). This CDR3 is built from 15 residues. Trimming left V 3 bases short and J 0 bases short, with 11 bases between. Germline V CDR1 and CDR2: SGHKS, YYEKEE (reference sequence). The chain's CDR3 is CASSWIGDSTDTQYF. The CDR3 DNA sequence: TGTGCCAGCAGCTGGATCGGGGACAGCACAGATACGCAGTATTTT. Filled out from reference TRBV5-5 and TRBJ2-3, the complete variable domain reads DAGVTQSPTHLIKTRGQQVTLRCSPISGHKSVSWYQQVLGQGPQFIFQYYEKEERGRGNFPDRFSARQFPNYSSELNVNALLLGDSALYLCASSWIGDSTDTQYFGPGTRLTVL.

The chain couples TRBV10-1 to TRBJ1-1; D perhaps matches TRBD1 (5 bases). V shed 0 bases and J shed 0 bases, with 14 bases lying between them. Germline V gene lookup returns CDR1 WNHNN and CDR2 SYGVQD (reference sequence). This CDR3 is 17 amino acids long. The CDR3: CASSESGSGPLNTEAFF. The CDR3 coding sequence is TGCGCCAGCAGTGAGTCAGGATCAGGGCCCCTGAACACTGAAGCTTTCTTT.

With respect to this clonotype: A much larger clonotype is one base distant, so this may be a read error. This chain connects TRBV6-2 or TRBV6-3 to TRBJ2-5; weak D call: TRBD2 (6 bases). The CDR3 is 16 amino acids. V dropped 6 bases and J dropped 5 bases, with 22 bases sitting between them. Germline CDR1 is MNHEY and CDR2 is SVGEGT. The CDR3 coding sequence is TGTGCCAGCAGCCCCAACGGGCTTGGAGGGTCGGAGACCCAGTACTTC. Its translation: CASSPNGLGGSETQYF.

At least ten counts were recorded for this clonotype. The chain has TRBV29-1 and TRBJ2-5, with D possibly matching TRBD2 (6 bases). The CDR3 consists of 14 residues. CDR1 is SQVTM, CDR2 ANQGSEA, per germline. V was clipped by 6 bases and J by 3 bases, with 17 bases between them. The CDR3 coding sequence is TGCAGCGTAGTCGCCCCGGGAGAAGAAGAGACCCAGTACTTC. Encoded protein: CSVVAPGEEETQYF.

In its sample, this clonotype was seen many times. The gene calls are TRBV6-1 and TRBJ2-7; unclear D gene. The germline V gene encodes CDR1 MNHNS and CDR2 SASEGT. V lost 4 bases and J lost 12, with 13 bases in between. The CDR3 has 11 amino acids. The CDR3 loop reads CASSATQKLYF. The CDR3, as DNA: TGTGCCAGCAGTGCAACCCAAAAGCTGTACTTC.

In this sample, this clonotype turned up many times. CDR3 coding DNA: TGTGCCAGCTCACCTTCCGCTGTCGCTGAAGCTTTCTTT. Amino acids: CASSPSAVAEAFF. This chain joins TRBV18 and TRBJ1-1; D is unclear. Per the germline V gene, CDR1 is KGHSH and CDR2 is LQKENI. The V gene lost 3 bases and the J gene lost 6 bases, with 11 bases spanning the gap. CDR3 length: 13 residues.

With regard to this clonotype: A read error is possible here, since a much larger clone lies one base away. This chain links TRBV5-4 with TRBJ2-3, with TRBD1 as a possible D gene (5 bases). The V gene lost 4 bases and the J gene lost 3 bases, with 9 bases spanning the gap. The CDR3 covers 13 residues. The germline V gene has CDR1 SGHNT and CDR2 YYREEE (reference sequence). CDR3 nucleotide sequence: TGTGCCAGCAGCCAGGGAAGGACAGATACGCAGTATTTT. Residues: CASSQGRTDTQYF.

This clonotype turned up a few times. The rearrangement joins TRBV6-1 to TRBJ2-3, with TRBD2 identical over 10 bases. The CDR3 sequence is 12 residues long. Germline values: CDR1 MNHNS, CDR2 SASEGT. CDR3 region: CAAPSGGDTQYF. CDR3 nucleotide sequence: TGTGCAGCCCCTAGCGGGGGTGATACGCAGTATTTT.

The J gene is TRBJ2-3, the V gene TRBV5-1; the D is unclear. Germline V gives CDR1 SGHRS, CDR2 YFSETQ. The CDR3 contains 13 residues. Trimming took off 2 bases at V and 0 bases at J, with 4 bases between the two ends. In nucleotides, the CDR3 is TGCGCCAGCAGCTTTTTTAGCACAGATACGCAGTATTTT. It specifies CASSFFSTDTQYF.

This clonotype was seen ten or more times. V and J are TRBV7-9 and TRBJ1-1; D possibly corresponds to TRBD1 (5 bases). Germline V gene lookup returns CDR1 SEHNR and CDR2 FQNEAQ (reference sequence). The V end was cut by 0 bases, the J end by 3 bases, with 11 bases between. This CDR3 spans 15 amino acids. Written as DNA, the CDR3 is TGTGCCAGCAGCTTAGCAGGGTCGGGGGACACTGAAGCTTTCTTT. Amino acids: CASSLAGSGDTEAFF.

The chain combines TRBV18 with TRBJ1-3; D not certain. V lost 3 bases and J 3 bases, leaving 18 bases between the germline ends. The CDR3 runs 17 residues. Per germline, CDR1 KGHSH and CDR2 LQKENI. CDR3 in DNA: TGTGCCAGCTCACCTTTACCGGGAACAAAAATTGGAAACACCATATATTTT. The encoded protein is CASSPLPGTKIGNTIYF.

There are many counts of this clonotype. The chain employs TRBV5-1 and TRBJ2-3, with TRBD1 matching 10 bases. The germline V gene has CDR1 SGHRS and CDR2 YFSETQ. CDR3 size: 17 residues. V was clipped by 5 bases and J by 4 bases; unmatched bases: 13. For the CDR3, the DNA is TGCGCCAGCAGTCTTGCACCGGGACAGGGGTTCGCAGATACGCAGTATTTT. Protein sequence: CASSLAPGQGFADTQYF.

This clonotype showed up many times. V is TRBV30 and J is TRBJ2-7; D is unresolved. In germline, CDR1 is GTSNPN, CDR2 SVGIG (reference sequence). This CDR3 spans 12 amino acids. V was pared by 2 bases and J by 3 bases, with 8 bases between. The CDR3 is CAWSTEVYEQYF. The CDR3 DNA is TGTGCCTGGAGTACTGAGGTCTACGAGCAGTACTTC.

V and J are TRBV2 and TRBJ2-1, with D possibly matching TRBD2 (7 bases). The CDR3 spans 14 residues. Germline loops: CDR1 SNHLY, CDR2 FYNNEI. Trimming pared 8 bases from V and 0 bases from J, leaving 11 bases between. The CDR3 nucleotides are TGTGCCAGCGGGGGCGGGAGCTCCTACAATGAGCAGTTCTTC. Translated, it gives CASGGGSSYNEQFF.

This clonotype was seen repeatedly, ten times or more. The rearrangement links TRBV12-3 or TRBV12-4 to TRBJ1-5, with 10 bases identical to TRBD1. The CDR3 spans 17 residues. V was clipped by 2 bases and J by 2 bases; unmatched bases: 6. The CDR3, as DNA: TGTGCCAGCAGTTTAAGCCCCGGGACAGGGGGCAATCAGCCCCAGCATTTT. It translates to CASSLSPGTGGNQPQHF.

As concerns this clonotype: Just one base apart from a much larger clone, this may be a read error. The chain combines TRBV30 with TRBJ1-5; no firm D call. In germline, CDR1 is GTSNPN, CDR2 SVGIG (reference sequence). The CDR3 totals 15 residues. CDR3 DNA sequence: TGTGCCTGGGGTGTACGGCGCGGACCCCATCAGCCCCAGCATTTT. This codes for CAWGVRRGPHQPQHF. The whole variable domain, filled in from reference TRBV30 and TRBJ1-5, reads SQTIHQWPATLVQPVGSPLSLECTVEGTSNPNLYWYRQAAGRGLQLLFYSVGIGQISSEVPQNLSASRPQDRQFILSSKKLLLSDSGFYLCAWGVRRGPHQPQHFGDGTRLSIL.

Many counts were recorded for this clonotype. This rearrangement joins TRBV3-1 to TRBJ2-7, with D tentatively TRBD2 (7 bases). The germline V gene encodes CDR1 LGHDT and CDR2 YNNKEL (reference sequence). The CDR3 is 15 amino acids. Trimming left V 4 bases short and J 7 bases short, with 20 bases between. The CDR3 loop is CASSPKGGGAFEQYF. The CDR3 coding sequence is TGTGCCAGCAGCCCCAAGGGCGGGGGCGCGTTTGAGCAGTACTTC.

With regard to this clonotype: This could be a read error, since a much larger clone is one nucleotide away. The chain combines TRBV28 with TRBJ1-1; D ambiguous. This CDR3 is 13 amino acids long. Germline assignment: CDR1 MDHEN and CDR2 SYDVKM. The CDR3 sequence: CASSLDGFDEASF. In DNA, the CDR3 is TGTGCCAGCAGTTTGGACGGGTTTGACGAAGCTTCCTTT.

This clonotype was seen ten or more times. The chain has TRBV6-1 and TRBJ1-2; D is perhaps TRBD1 (6 bases). V was cut by 5 bases and J by 6 bases, with 13 bases left in between. Germline V gene lookup returns CDR1 MNHNS and CDR2 SASEGT. CDR3 length: 13 amino acids. The CDR3 reads CASSLTGFDGYTF. Here the CDR3 DNA reads TGTGCCAGCAGTTTAACAGGGTTCGATGGCTACACCTTC.

This chain links TRBV7-9 with TRBJ2-4, with a tentative D call TRBD2 (6 bases). CDR1 is SEHNR and CDR2 is FQNEAQ in the germline V gene (reference sequence). V was clipped by 3 bases and J by 1 base, with 7 bases between them. The length of the CDR3 is 14 residues. The CDR3 region has the DNA TGTGCCAGCAGCTTGGCGGGGGCCAAAAACATTCAGTACTTC. The encoded protein is CASSLAGAKNIQYF.

This clonotype was recorded many times. The V gene is TRBV24-1, the J gene TRBJ2-7; D is undetermined. CDR1 and CDR2 (germline): KGHDR, SFDVKD. V lost 4 bases, J lost 5 bases, and 5 bases lay in between. The CDR3 is 11 amino acids. This chain's CDR3 is CATSEYDEQYF. CDR3 DNA sequence: TGTGCCACCAGTGAGTACGACGAGCAGTACTTC.

In this sample, this clonotype turned up many times. The genes are TRBV12-3 or TRBV12-4 and TRBJ1-4; D is possibly TRBD1 (5 bases). The CDR3 extends over 15 amino acids. V was cut by 5 bases and J by 8 bases, with 18 bases left in between. CDR3 DNA sequence: TGTGCCAGCAGTCCTTCGGGCCTCGAGGGGGAAAAACTGTTTTTT. Its translation: CASSPSGLEGEKLFF.

V is TRBV28 and J is TRBJ1-1; 7 nucleotides agree with TRBD1. The CDR3 loop spans 14 amino acids. Germline CDR1 MDHEN, CDR2 SYDVKM. Germline trimming cut 6 bases from V and 3 bases from J; bases unmatched to any gene: 7. The CDR3 spells CASSADRRDTEAFF. The CDR3 bases are TGTGCCAGCAGCGCGGACAGGAGGGACACTGAAGCTTTCTTT. The entire variable domain, with the rest obtained from reference TRBV28 and TRBJ1-1, is as follows: DVKVTQSSRYLVKRTGEKVFLECVQDMDHENMFWYRQDPGLGLRLIYFSYDVKMKEKGDIPEGYSVSREKKERFSLILESASTNQTSMYLCASSADRRDTEAFFGQGTRLTVV.

Details on this clonotype: Given a much more abundant clone one base away, this may be a read error. The V and J genes are TRBV10-3 and TRBJ2-5, with D perhaps TRBD1 or TRBD2 (6 bases each). CDR1 ENHRY and CDR2 SYGVKD come from the germline V gene. CDR3 length: 15 amino acids. CDR3 in DNA: TGTGGCATCAGTGAGTCGGTTCCGGGGGCGAAGACCCAGTACTTC. Its translation: CGISESVPGAKTQYF.

V usage is TRBV28 and J usage is TRBJ1-2, with D uncertain. Germline lookup yields CDR1 MDHEN and CDR2 SYDVKM. The V and J ends lost 4 bases and 4 bases respectively, with 7 bases between them. The CDR3 is made up of 12 amino acids. The CDR3 DNA follows: TGTGCCAGCAGTTCCCCAGCCTATGGCTACACCTTC. This encodes CASSSPAYGYTF.

The V and J genes are TRBV3-1 and TRBJ1-4, with a possible D match to TRBD1 (5 bases). Germline CDR1 reads LGHDT; CDR2 reads YNNKEL (reference sequence). V dropped 0 bases and J dropped 10 bases, with 15 bases sitting between them. The CDR3 totals 15 residues. As DNA, the CDR3 is TGTGCCAGCAGCCAAGATCGGCAGGGATGGGGAAAACTGTTTTTT. Its translation: CASSQDRQGWGKLFF.

This clonotype was counted many times. The chain has TRBV3-1 and TRBJ1-1; no clear D. V lost 0 bases and J lost 6, with 11 bases in between. From germline, CDR1 is LGHDT and CDR2 YNNKEL (reference sequence). CDR3 size: 14 residues. The DNA for the CDR3 is TGTGCCAGCAGCCAAGATCTAGGGTTCCCTGAAGCTTTCTTT. Translating it yields CASSQDLGFPEAFF.

About this clonotype: This clone may be a read error of a much larger clone one base away. The chain has TRBV5-1 and TRBJ2-5; 7 bases agree with TRBD1. CDR1 is SGHRS, CDR2 YFSETQ, per germline. This CDR3 region has 15 residues. CDR3 in amino acids: CTSQNWTGWAETQYF. CDR3 in DNA: TGCACCAGCCAGAATTGGACAGGTTGGGCAGAGACCCAGTACTTC.